Shown below are 32 T cell receptor beta chains from a single sample sequenced in a study of long-term antiretroviral therapy in people with HIV. Researchers ran immunoSEQ v3.0 at survey level. TCRdb's table, derived via immunoSEQ multiplex PCR, lists solely in-frame clones and lacks some. The sample consists of tens of thousands of clones, 94% of them appearing once. The input for sequencing was unsorted PBMCs, taken 9.2 years after starting antiretroviral therapy. All receptors come from a man aged 25-40 years with HIV.

The chain has TRBV5-6 and TRBJ2-4, with D uncertain. Germline V gene sequence: CDR1 SGHDT, CDR2 YYEEEE. This CDR3 is built from 16 residues. Trimming shortened V by 4 bases and J by 0 bases, and 14 bases separated the two germline ends. CDR3 protein: CASSGLSSGAKNIQYF. CDR3 DNA: TGTGCCAGCAGCGGGCTGTCAAGTGGAGCCAAAAACATTCAGTACTTC.

The chain combines TRBV5-8 with TRBJ2-1; possibly TRBD1 for D (5 bases). V was clipped by 2 bases and J by 5 bases, with 14 bases between them. The CDR3 has 15 amino acids. Germline lookup yields CDR1 SGHTS and CDR2 YDEGEE. CDR3 in DNA: TGTGCCAGCAGCTTAAGGGTGGGGCCCAACAATGAGCAGTTCTTC. This sequence encodes CASSLRVGPNNEQFF. The variable domain in full, with the rest retrieved from reference TRBV5-8 and TRBJ2-1, is EAGVTQSPTHLIKTRGQQATLRCSPISGHTSVYWYQQALGLGLQFLLWYDEGEERNRGNFPPRFSGRQFPNYSSELNVNALELEDSALYLCASSLRVGPNNEQFFGPGTRLTVL.

This chain links TRBV7-9 with TRBJ1-2, with D maybe TRBD1 (5 bases). CDR3 length: 15 residues. Germline CDR1 and CDR2: SEHNR and FQNEAQ (reference sequence). Trimming shortened V by 2 bases and J by 6 bases, and 16 bases separated the two germline ends. CDR3 in DNA: TGTGCCAGCAGCTTAACCCTGGGCAGGGAGGATGGCTACACCTTC. Protein sequence: CASSLTLGREDGYTF.

V gene TRBV18 combines with J gene TRBJ2-3, with 8 positions matching TRBD2. CDR1 and CDR2 from the germline V gene are KGHSH and LQKENI. V gave up 3 bases and J gave up 3 bases; unmatched junction bases: 11. The CDR3 is 17 amino acids. The DNA for the CDR3 is TGTGCCAGCTCACCTACCGGGGGGACTAGGAGAACAGATACGCAGTATTTT. It codes for CASSPTGGTRRTDTQYF.

This sequence joins TRBV6-6 and TRBJ1-2, with D perhaps TRBD1 (6 bases). V was shortened by 7 bases and J by 5 bases, with 14 bases between the two germline ends. Germline CDR1 MNHNY, CDR2 SVGAGI (reference sequence). This CDR3 is built from 13 residues. CDR3 residues: CASNPGDSYGYTF. CDR3 coding DNA: TGTGCCAGCAACCCAGGGGATTCATATGGCTACACCTTC.

V and J are TRBV6-5 and TRBJ1-5, with a tentative D call TRBD1 (6 bases). CDR1 is MNHEY, CDR2 SVGAGI, per germline. V lost 6 bases and J lost 0, with 9 bases in between. This CDR3 has 14 amino acids. The CDR3: CASSRQDSNQPQHF. The CDR3 DNA follows: TGTGCCAGCAGCCGACAGGATAGCAATCAGCCCCAGCATTTT.

The J gene is TRBJ1-5, the V gene TRBV6-1, with D uncertain. Per the germline V gene, CDR1 is MNHNS and CDR2 is SASEGT. Trimming took off 2 bases at V and 6 bases at J, with 8 bases between the two ends. CDR3 length: 13 amino acids. CDR3 sequence reads: CASSERLAQPQHF. The CDR3 bases are TGTGCCAGCAGTGAAAGGCTTGCTCAGCCCCAGCATTTT.

The rearrangement joins TRBV19 to TRBJ2-7; 9 positions agree with TRBD1. The ends lost 5 bases at V and 4 bases at J; junction bases unmatched: 9. Germline CDR1 is LNHDA and CDR2 is SQIVND (reference sequence). This CDR3 has 15 amino acids. The CDR3 loop is CASSSQQGAGYEQYF. CDR3 bases: TGTGCCAGTAGTTCGCAACAGGGGGCGGGGTACGAGCAGTACTTC.

V usage is TRBV6-1 and J usage is TRBJ2-7, with D maybe TRBD1 (6 bases). Between the trimmed V and J ends, which lost 5 bases and 3 bases, there was a span of 14 bases. Germline loops: CDR1 MNHNS, CDR2 SASEGT. The CDR3 has 14 residues. The CDR3 region has the DNA TGTGCCAGCAGTCGACAGGTTTCCGTCTACGAGCAGTACGTC. Translated: CASSRQVSVYEQYV.

The chain combines TRBV5-1 with TRBJ1-3; maybe TRBD1 (5 bases). Germline CDR1 is SGHRS and CDR2 is YFSETQ. Trimming took off 4 bases at V and 0 bases at J, with 11 bases between the two ends. CDR3 length: 15 amino acids. The chain's CDR3 is CASSNIQGSGNTIYF. The CDR3 region has the DNA TGCGCCAGCAGCAACATCCAGGGCTCTGGAAACACCATATATTTT.

The chain links TRBV6-6 to TRBJ2-2, with a weak D call TRBD1 (5 bases). Germline V gene sequence: CDR1 MNHNY, CDR2 SVGAGI (reference sequence). With 7 bases removed from V and 6 bases from J, the gap between germline ends came to 9 bases. The CDR3 consists of 12 residues. The CDR3 here is CASTQAPGELFF. CDR3 DNA sequence: TGTGCCAGCACACAGGCGCCCGGGGAGCTGTTTTTT.

V usage is TRBV10-3 and J usage is TRBJ1-6; D is undetermined. In germline, CDR1 is ENHRY, CDR2 SYGVKD. The V end lost 6 bases, the J end lost 5 bases, and 17 bases lay between the germline ends. The CDR3 extends over 16 amino acids. In DNA, the CDR3 is TGTGCCATCAGCTCGTATCCAGACGGGGATAATTCACCCCTCCACTTT. This encodes CAISSYPDGDNSPLHF.

The chain employs TRBV7-2 and TRBJ2-7, with 8 bases matching TRBD1. V gave up 1 base and J gave up 2 bases; unmatched junction bases: 1. The germline V gene encodes CDR1 SGHTA and CDR2 FQGNSA. This CDR3 has 14 residues. CDR3 loop: CASSLDRGAYEQYF. The DNA of the CDR3 is TGTGCCAGCAGCTTAGACAGGGGGGCCTACGAGCAGTACTTC.

The chain is built from TRBV7-9 and TRBJ2-7, with unresolved D. This CDR3 comprises 11 residues. The V and J ends lost 6 bases and 4 bases respectively, with 7 bases between them. From germline, CDR1 is SEHNR and CDR2 FQNEAQ (reference sequence). The chain's CDR3 is CASSQRYEQYF. CDR3 nucleotide sequence: TGTGCCAGCAGTCAGAGATACGAGCAGTACTTC.

The chain has TRBV5-1 and TRBJ2-5, with 11 positions matching TRBD2. The germline V gene has CDR1 SGHRS and CDR2 YFSETQ. This CDR3 has 15 residues. Trimming removed 0 bases from V and 4 bases from J; junction bases left unmatched: 2. The CDR3 nucleotides are TGCGCCAGCAGCTTGGCACTAGCGGGGGCAGAGACCCAGTACTTC. It translates to CASSLALAGAETQYF.

The chain joins TRBV19 to TRBJ1-1; D is unresolved. Deletions cut 0 bases from V and 0 bases from J, with 8 bases between. From germline, CDR1 is LNHDA and CDR2 SQIVND (reference sequence). The CDR3 has 15 residues. CDR3 amino acids: CASSIEGRMNTEAFF. The CDR3 region has the DNA TGTGCCAGTAGTATAGAAGGACGGATGAACACTGAAGCTTTCTTT.

The V gene is TRBV7-8, the J gene TRBJ1-1; the D is unclear. Germline loops: CDR1 SGHVS, CDR2 FQNEAQ. V lost 5 bases, J lost 2 bases, and 18 bases lay in between. This CDR3 is built from 16 residues. The CDR3 sequence: CASSPTPPPGNTEAFF. For the CDR3, the DNA is TGTGCCAGCAGCCCCACGCCGCCCCCGGGTAACACTGAAGCTTTCTTT.

The chain has TRBV6-5 and TRBJ1-2; D not resolved. CDR3 length: 14 residues. The V gene's germline CDR1 is MNHEY and CDR2 SVGAGI. Between the trimmed V and J ends, which lost 0 bases and 2 bases, there was a span of 7 bases. In DNA form, the CDR3 reads TGTGCCAGCAGTTACTCTGCAGGCAACTATGGCTACACCTTC. Its translation: CASSYSAGNYGYTF.

The chain recombines TRBV6-5 with TRBJ2-1; tentative D call: TRBD1 (5 bases). The ends were cut back, 5 bases at V and 0 bases at J, with 11 bases in the middle. Germline V lookup: CDR1 MNHEY, CDR2 SVGAGI. CDR3 length: 15 residues. The DNA of the CDR3 is TGTGCCAGCAGTGCCGGCCAGGGCTCCTACAATGAGCAGTTCTTC. Its protein is CASSAGQGSYNEQFF.

This rearrangement joins TRBV15 to TRBJ2-1; 8 nucleotides agree with TRBD1. Germline V gene lookup returns CDR1 LNHNV and CDR2 YYDKDF (reference sequence). V lost 3 bases, J lost 6 bases, and 7 bases stayed unmatched. CDR3 length equals 15 residues. The chain's CDR3 is CATSSGQGEANEQFF. The CDR3 region has the DNA TGTGCCACCAGCAGCGGACAGGGTGAGGCCAATGAGCAGTTCTTC.

The chain uses TRBV7-2 and TRBJ2-5; no clear D gene. The CDR3 sequence is 14 residues long. Germline V gene sequence: CDR1 SGHTA, CDR2 FQGNSA. Trimming cost V 2 bases and J 7 bases, with 14 bases left between them. CDR3 sequence reads: CASSLFVSEGTQYF. The CDR3, as DNA: TGTGCCAGCAGCTTATTTGTCAGCGAAGGGACCCAGTACTTC. Drawing the rest from reference TRBV7-2 and TRBJ2-5, the complete variable domain is GAGVSQSPSNKVTEKGKDVELRCDPISGHTALYWYRQSLGQGLEFLIYFQGNSAPDKSGLPSDRFSAERTGGSVSTLTIQRTQQEDSAVYLCASSLFVSEGTQYFGPGTRLLVL.

Note on this clone: The junction differs from germline at one of its ends, possibly a read error. The rearrangement links TRBV7-3 to TRBJ1-6, with no clear D. The CDR3 is 13 amino acids. Germline CDR1 reads SGHTA; CDR2 reads FQGTGA. The CDR3 loop reads CASSFSDNSPLHF. The DNA for the CDR3 is TGTGCCAGCAGCTTCTCCGATAATTCACCCCTCCACTTT.

The chain carries TRBV19 and TRBJ1-5; perhaps TRBD1 as D (6 bases). Germline V gene lookup returns CDR1 LNHDA and CDR2 SQIVND (reference sequence). The CDR3 is 14 residues long. Trimming shortened V by 8 bases and J by 0 bases, and 11 bases separated the two germline ends. The CDR3 loop reads CASSGDNSNQPQHF. CDR3 coding DNA: TGTGCCAGTTCCGGGGACAATAGCAATCAGCCCCAGCATTTT.

This rearrangement joins TRBV7-9 to TRBJ1-1; TRBD1 aligns across 10 bases. Germline loops: CDR1 SEHNR, CDR2 FQNEAQ (reference sequence). CDR3 length: 15 residues. V lost 1 base to trimming and J lost 3 bases; unmatched junction nucleotides: 2. CDR3 DNA sequence: TGTGCCAGCAGCTTAGGGACAGGGGGGGACACTGAAGCTTTCTTT. Amino acids: CASSLGTGGDTEAFF.

This chain uses TRBV6-6 with TRBJ1-5, with a possible D match to TRBD1 (6 bases). Per germline, CDR1 MNHNY and CDR2 SVGAGI (reference sequence). The CDR3 consists of 13 residues. Trimming took off 5 bases at V and 6 bases at J, with 11 bases between the two ends. CDR3 sequence: CASSPGDGQPQHF. CDR3 nucleotides: TGTGCCAGCAGTCCAGGGGATGGTCAGCCCCAGCATTTT.

This sequence joins TRBV6-6 and TRBJ2-1; the match to TRBD2 covers 9 bases. J was trimmed by 10 bases and V by 6 bases; bases with no gene match: 10. Germline V CDR1 and CDR2: MNHNY, SVGAGI (reference sequence). This CDR3 has 14 residues. This CDR3 is CASRGTSSLGEQFF. Here the CDR3 DNA reads TGTGCCAGCAGGGGGACTAGCTCTTTGGGAGAGCAGTTCTTC.

The chain has TRBV5-1 and TRBJ2-2; TRBD1 aligns across 8 bases. CDR1 and CDR2 (germline): SGHRS, YFSETQ. This CDR3 comprises 16 residues. Trimming cost V 7 bases and J 1 base; bases outside gene matches: 9. The CDR3 sequence: CASDPGTGQNTGELFF. In DNA form, the CDR3 reads TGCGCCAGCGACCCCGGGACAGGCCAGAACACCGGGGAGCTGTTTTTT.

The chain is built from TRBV10-3 and TRBJ2-1; TRBD2 is a possible D gene (7 bases). Germline CDR1 ENHRY, CDR2 SYGVKD. Trimming pared 10 bases from V and 5 bases from J, leaving 18 bases between. CDR3 length equals 14 residues. In DNA, the CDR3 is TGTGCCACCTCTCTAGGGGGGGAAAACAATGAGCAGTTCTTC. Its translation: CATSLGGENNEQFF.

The gene calls are TRBV28 and TRBJ1-5; D gene uncertain. V was shortened by 7 bases and J by 7 bases, with 17 bases between the two germline ends. The CDR3 covers 14 residues. Germline V gene sequence: CDR1 MDHEN, CDR2 SYDVKM. The CDR3 nucleotides read TGTGCCAGCATCCCCCATGGAGGGATCCAGCCCCAGCATTTT. Translating it yields CASIPHGGIQPQHF.

J is TRBJ1-2 and V is TRBV10-3; D gene uncertain. Trimming removed 4 bases at V and 5 bases at J, with 17 bases between. CDR3 length equals 15 residues. The germline CDR1 and CDR2 sequences are ENHRY and SYGVKD. CDR3 nucleotide sequence: TGTGCCATCAGTGCAGAAGTGAGGGCGGATTATGGCTACACCTTC. This encodes CAISAEVRADYGYTF.

The chain employs TRBV7-9 and TRBJ2-2; 8 bases map to TRBD2. Germline V gives CDR1 SEHNR, CDR2 FQNEAQ (reference sequence). This CDR3 comprises 16 residues. Germline trimming cut 4 bases from V and 1 base from J; bases unmatched to any gene: 5. The CDR3 DNA is TGTGCCAGCAGCTCTACCCTAGCGGGGAACACCGGGGAGCTGTTTTTT. Its translation is CASSSTLAGNTGELFF.

The chain carries TRBV6-4 and TRBJ2-1, with TRBD2 matching 9 bases. The CDR3 is 16 residues long. V was clipped by 2 bases and J by 5 bases; unmatched bases: 7. Looked up from germline, CDR1 is MRHNA and CDR2 is SNTAGT. The CDR3 sequence is CASSDGERGENNEQFF. The CDR3 coding sequence is TGTGCCAGCAGTGACGGGGAGCGGGGGGAAAACAATGAGCAGTTCTTC.